This paragraph covers one T cell receptor (beta chain) sequence. Antigen specificity is unknown. This may arise from a read error, as a much more abundant clone is one base away. The data belong to a study of T-cell reconstitution after alpha-beta-depleted transplantation in children. Study-level points and caveats: The study traced high day-60 TCRbeta diversity in some patients to surviving recipient T cells and thymic progenitors. A year post-transplant, T-cell counts and diversity derived mostly from newly produced T cells.

The TCRbeta library incorporated unique molecular identifiers. TCRdb reprocessed the PCR reads with MiXCR, giving one entry per CDR3 protein. The profile covers around 700,000 distinct CDR3 sequences, with 13% appearing a single time and about 0.77% taken by the ten largest. The germline CDR1 and CDR2 sequences are SGHTA and FQGNSA. Trimming cost V 3 bases and J 1 base, with 3 bases left between them. The CDR3 spans 12 residues. This clonotype originated in a girl aged 2-9 years with congenital amegakaryocytic thrombocytopenia, due to receive a stem cell transplant. The chain links TRBV7-2 to TRBJ1-2; D is uncertain. The starting material was PBMCs, obtained before TCRalphabeta/CD19-depleted stem cell transplant. The CDR3 reads CASSFNNYGYTF. DNA of the CDR3: TGTGCCAGCAGCTTTAATAACTATGGCTACACCTTC.